Listed here are 20 T cell receptor beta chains from one sample, sequenced in a study of response to subunit inactivated influenza vaccine. TCRdb processed the RT-PCR reads anew with MiXCR; each CDR3 protein has one entry. The sample records roughly 650,000 distinct CDR3 sequences, 13% to 15% being singletons. The material was PBMCs from blood, obtained 14 days before vaccination. All receptors derive from a man aged 45-65 years who received an inactivated influenza vaccine.

This chain connects TRBV10-3 to TRBJ2-1, with 8 nucleotides matching TRBD2. CDR1 and CDR2 from the germline V gene are ENHRY and SYGVKD. The CDR3 runs 14 residues. With 6 bases clipped from V and 5 bases from J, the junction kept 6 bases outside the gene matches. The CDR3 loop reads CAISPGTSHNEQFF. In DNA form, the CDR3 reads TGTGCCATCAGCCCCGGGACTAGTCACAATGAGCAGTTCTTC.

The rearrangement joins TRBV29-1 to TRBJ1-1, with D tentatively TRBD1 (6 bases). The germline V gene encodes CDR1 SQVTM and CDR2 ANQGSEA. Trimming took off 2 bases at V and 3 bases at J, with 16 bases between the two ends. CDR3 length: 15 amino acids. In nucleotides, the CDR3 is TGCAGCGTTGAAACTCATGCAGGGGCCGACACTGAAGCTTTCTTT. It translates to CSVETHAGADTEAFF.

In this sample, this clonotype turned up a few times. The genes are TRBV20-1 and TRBJ2-7; perhaps TRBD2 as D (7 bases). V dropped 1 base and J dropped 5 bases, with 15 bases sitting between them. CDR1 is DFQATT, CDR2 SNEGSKA, per germline (reference sequence). This CDR3 contains 14 residues. The CDR3 bases are TGCAGTGCTAGAGGCCAGCGGGGACATCACGAGCAGTACTTC. Amino acids: CSARGQRGHHEQYF.

This clonotype has only a few counts. This chain connects TRBV7-2 to TRBJ1-6; 7 nucleotides agree with TRBD1. This CDR3 is 14 amino acids long. CDR1 is SGHTA, CDR2 FQGNSA, per germline. V dropped 4 bases and J dropped 7; count of bases not matched to a gene: 4. The CDR3 sequence is CASSSQGKNSPLHF. CDR3 sequence (DNA): TGTGCCAGCAGCTCACAGGGGAAGAATTCACCCCTCCACTTT.

There are many counts of this clonotype. The gene calls are TRBV5-6 and TRBJ2-7; 9 bases match TRBD1. In germline, CDR1 is SGHDT, CDR2 YYEEEE. This CDR3 spans 16 amino acids. Trimming removed 3 bases from V and 7 bases from J; junction bases left unmatched: 14. The CDR3 bases are TGTGCCAGCAGCTGGACCGGGACAGGGATGGTAATTGAGCAGTACTTC. It yields the protein CASSWTGTGMVIEQYF.

The V gene is TRBV6-2 or TRBV6-3, the J gene TRBJ2-1; 7 nucleotides agree with TRBD1. CDR3 length: 16 residues. V shed 7 bases, J shed 4 bases, and the junction held 13 bases outside the gene matches. The germline V gene encodes CDR1 MNHEY and CDR2 SVGEGT. CDR3 protein: CASTIGTGAFYNEQFF. The CDR3 DNA is TGTGCCAGCACAATAGGAACAGGGGCCTTTTACAATGAGCAGTTCTTC.

This clonotype was found many times. The rearrangement links TRBV29-1 to TRBJ2-7; possibly TRBD1 or TRBD2 for D (5 bases each). Per germline, CDR1 SQVTM and CDR2 ANQGSEA. The CDR3 runs 14 residues. Trimming pared 0 bases from V and 3 bases from J, leaving 12 bases between. DNA of the CDR3: TGCAGCGTTGAAGAAAGGGACGGAGGCTACGAGCAGTACTTC. This translates into CSVEERDGGYEQYF.

The sample holds many counts of this clonotype. The rearrangement links TRBV2 to TRBJ1-6; D is perhaps TRBD1 (6 bases). This CDR3 spans 15 amino acids. With 6 bases removed from V and 5 bases from J, the gap between germline ends came to 14 bases. CDR1 and CDR2 from the germline V gene are SNHLY and FYNNEI. CDR3 sequence: CASRTGTLNNSPLHF. In DNA form, the CDR3 reads TGTGCCAGCAGAACCGGGACACTGAATAATTCACCCCTCCACTTT.

This clonotype was seen a few times. J is TRBJ1-1 and V is TRBV6-2 or TRBV6-3; D remains ambiguous. V shed 6 bases and J shed 2 bases, with 13 bases lying between them. CDR1 is MNHEY and CDR2 is SVGEGT in the germline V gene. The CDR3 loop spans 14 amino acids. The CDR3 is CASRTPGANTEAFF. CDR3 in DNA: TGTGCCAGCAGGACCCCGGGAGCCAACACTGAAGCTTTCTTT.

This chain connects TRBV6-4 to TRBJ2-7, with 14 bases that match TRBD2. Germline V gives CDR1 MRHNA, CDR2 SNTAGT. Trimming removed 11 bases from V and 4 bases from J; junction bases left unmatched: 10. The CDR3 length is 15 residues. In DNA form, the CDR3 reads TGTGCCGCTGTGGGGACTAGCGGGAGATTATACGAGCAGTACTTC. Its translation is CAAVGTSGRLYEQYF.

This clonotype was detected many times. The chain joins TRBV5-1 to TRBJ2-5; D is uncertain. CDR3 size: 16 residues. Looked up from germline, CDR1 is SGHRS and CDR2 is YFSETQ. The germline V and J ends were trimmed by 1 base and 2 bases, with 15 bases remaining between them. The CDR3 DNA follows: TGCGCCAGCAGCTTGCAGGCCTACGAACTTCAAGAGACCCAGTACTTC. Protein: CASSLQAYELQETQYF. The whole variable domain, filled in from reference TRBV5-1 and TRBJ2-5, reads KAGVTQTPRYLIKTRGQQVTLSCSPISGHRSVSWYQQTPGQGLQFLFEYFSETQRNKGNFPGRFSGRQFSNSRSEMNVSTLELGDSALYLCASSLQAYELQETQYFGPGTRLLVL.

The chain couples TRBV4-2 to TRBJ2-1, with D hard to call. The ends were cut back, 0 bases at V and 5 bases at J, with 11 bases in the middle. CDR3 length: 15 amino acids. Germline-derived CDR1 and CDR2 are LGHNA and YNFKEQ. Written as DNA, the CDR3 is TGTGCCAGCAGCCAAGATCTAGGACGGAACAATGAGCAGTTCTTC. The encoded protein is CASSQDLGRNNEQFF.

J is TRBJ2-7 and V is TRBV27; D is possibly TRBD2 (7 bases). Trimming left V 0 bases short and J 3 bases short, with 15 bases between. Germline-derived CDR1 and CDR2 are MNHEY and SMNVEV (reference sequence). The CDR3 covers 16 residues. CDR3 nucleotides: TGTGCCAGCAGTTTATCAGGAGGGGGAGGGAGCTACGAGCAGTACTTC. This encodes CASSLSGGGGSYEQYF.

This clonotype has only a few counts. The V gene is TRBV6-2 or TRBV6-3, the J gene TRBJ2-2; D possibly matches TRBD1 or TRBD2 (5 bases each). Germline assignment: CDR1 MNHEY and CDR2 SVGEGT. There are 17 residues in the CDR3. V was shortened by 8 bases and J by 3 bases, with 22 bases between the two germline ends. The CDR3 sequence is CASFGTDSIGDTGELFF. CDR3 DNA: TGTGCCAGCTTCGGGACCGATTCGATTGGGGACACCGGGGAGCTGTTTTTT.

This clonotype was recorded a few times. The CDR3 reads CASSEQDRDTQYF. The CDR3 region has the DNA TGCGCCAGCAGCGAACAGGACAGGGATACGCAGTATTTT. The chain links TRBV5-1 to TRBJ2-3, with 7 nucleotides matching TRBD1. From germline, CDR1 is SGHRS and CDR2 YFSETQ. This CDR3 has 13 residues. V lost 4 bases and J lost 6; bases outside the gene matches: 5.

CDR3: CASSTGGTQETQYF. DNA for the CDR3: TGCGCCAGCAGCACGGGGGGGACACAAGAGACCCAGTACTTC. The chain joins TRBV5-1 to TRBJ2-5; 8 bases are shared with TRBD2. Germline V gene lookup returns CDR1 SGHRS and CDR2 YFSETQ. The CDR3 extends over 14 amino acids. Losses at the gene ends were 4 bases for V and 2 bases for J; bases not matched to a gene: 4.

This clonotype appeared many times. The rearrangement links TRBV4-2 to TRBJ2-7; D may correspond to TRBD1 or TRBD2 (5 bases each). CDR1 and CDR2 (germline): LGHNA, YNFKEQ. V was trimmed by 1 base and J by 4 bases, leaving 26 bases between them. The CDR3 sequence is 19 residues long. The CDR3 DNA is TGTGCCAGCAGCCAAGCGATCGGCAGGGAGAAGTCTTACGGATACGAGCAGTACTTC. It codes for CASSQAIGREKSYGYEQYF.

The CDR3 DNA reads as TGTGCCAGCAGTTACGCCCGGACAGCAATTAGCACAGATACGCAGTATTTT. This encodes CASSYARTAISTDTQYF. The J gene is TRBJ2-3, the V gene TRBV6-5; D perhaps matches TRBD1 (6 bases). V was pared by 2 bases and J by 0 bases, with 15 bases between. The CDR3 consists of 17 residues. Germline V lookup: CDR1 MNHEY, CDR2 SVGAGI.

The table lists this clonotype with many counts. This rearrangement joins TRBV7-2 to TRBJ1-1; no reliable D call. The CDR3 totals 16 residues. Germline CDR1 and CDR2: SGHTA and FQGNSA. The V gene lost 3 bases and the J gene lost 1 base, with 15 bases spanning the gap. The CDR3: CASSFTVRRTNTEAFF. In DNA form, the CDR3 reads TGTGCCAGCAGCTTCACCGTCCGACGGACGAACACTGAAGCTTTCTTT.

This clonotype came up a few times. The DNA of the CDR3 is TGTGCCAGCAGCTTAGATCTTGAGAGCTCCTACAATGAGCAGTTCTTC. This codes for CASSLDLESSYNEQFF. The chain carries TRBV11-2 and TRBJ2-1; D is unclear. This CDR3 region has 16 residues. V was trimmed by 0 bases and J by 0 bases, leaving 9 bases between them. Germline loops: CDR1 SGHAT, CDR2 FQNNGV.